This entry describes one T cell receptor beta chain. What it recognizes is unknown. The length of the CDR3 is 13 residues. The ends were cut back, 7 bases at V and 1 base at J, with 13 bases in the middle. The germline gives CDR1 SQVTM, CDR2 ANQGSEA. This table comes from immunoSEQ multiplex PCR, and its TCRdb copy is limited to in-frame clones, with some not included. Of about 120,000 clones in the sample, less than 95% were seen once. This record comes from a study of siplizumab effects on memory and regulatory T cells. Whole-study results and caveats: Many proliferating CD4+ or CD8+ clones remained unclassified. Roughly 75-96% of them could not be assigned either a naive or a memory phenotype. Contribution to the alloresponse seemed major for naive T cells, which also seemed more diverse than memory cells.

Sequenced material: non-Treg CD4+ T cells sorted from blood. This clonotype was sampled from a human donor in good health. V gene TRBV29-1 combines with J gene TRBJ1-1; maybe TRBD1 (5 bases). The CDR3 loop is CSEARDSNTEAFF. CDR3 nucleotide sequence: TGCAGCGAAGCCAGGGACTCGAACACTGAAGCTTTCTTT.